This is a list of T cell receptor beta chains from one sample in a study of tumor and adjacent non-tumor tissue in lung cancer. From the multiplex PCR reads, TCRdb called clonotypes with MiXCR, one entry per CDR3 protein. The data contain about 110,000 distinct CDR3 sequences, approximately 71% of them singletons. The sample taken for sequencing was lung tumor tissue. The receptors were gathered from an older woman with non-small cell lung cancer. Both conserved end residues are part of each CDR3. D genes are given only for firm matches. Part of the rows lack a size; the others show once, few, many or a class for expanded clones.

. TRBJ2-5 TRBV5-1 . TGCGCCAGCAGCTTGAACGGCGGGTACGATGAGACCCAGTATTTC CASSLNGGYDETQYF
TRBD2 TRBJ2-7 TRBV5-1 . TGCGCCAGCAGCTATTCCGGGACTAGCGGAAGTTACGAGCAGTACTTC CASSYSGTSGSYEQYF
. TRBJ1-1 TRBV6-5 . TGTGACAGCAGATCCCACCATCAAAACACCGAAGCTTTCTTT CDSRSHHQNTEAFF
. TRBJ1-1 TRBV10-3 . TGTGCCATCAGTGTAAGTACAGTAAACACAGAAGCTTTCTTT CAISVSTVNTEAFF
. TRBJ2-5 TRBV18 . TGTGCCAGCTCACGCGGACTTTCCCCGGAGATCCAGTACTTC CASSRGLSPEIQYF
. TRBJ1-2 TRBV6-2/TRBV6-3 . TGTGTCAGCAGTGAAATAGCAGTCTATGGCTACACCTTC CVSSEIAVYGYTF
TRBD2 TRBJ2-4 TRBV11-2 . TGTGCCAGCAGCCCCCGAACTAGCGGGAAAAACATTCGGTACTTC CASSPRTSGKNIRYF
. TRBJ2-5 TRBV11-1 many TGTGCCAGCAGCCCCGGTGGGGGTTCTCGAGAGACCCAGTACTTC CASSPGGGSRETQYF
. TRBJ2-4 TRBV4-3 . TGCGCCAGTAGCCAAGATGGAGGGGTCAGCTCGATGAACATTCAGTACTTC CASSQDGGVSSMNIQYF
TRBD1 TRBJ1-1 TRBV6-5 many TGTGCCAGCAGAAGAAAAACAGGGGGCATCACTGAAGCTTTCTTT CASRRKTGGITEAFF
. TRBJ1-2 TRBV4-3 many TGCGCCAGCAGCCCGATTGTGGGCCGGGATGGCTACACCTTC CASSPIVGRDGYTF
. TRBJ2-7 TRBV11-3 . TGTGCCAGCAGCTTAAATATGGGAACCTTCAAGCACTACTTC CASSLNMGTFKHYF
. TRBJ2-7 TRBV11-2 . TGTGCCAGCAGCATGACAAGGTACAGACAGTACTTC CASSMTRYRQYF
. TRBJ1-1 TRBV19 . TGTGCCAGTAGTTCCGCCCGGAGGTCGGTAACTGAAGCTTTCTTT CASSSARRSVTEAFF
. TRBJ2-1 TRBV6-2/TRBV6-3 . TGTGCCAGCAGTTATTCACTGGCTAGCCGGAACAATGAGCTGTTCTTC CASSYSLASRNNELFF
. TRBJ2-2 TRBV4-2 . TGTGCCAGCAGCCAGGGCGGACAGGAGGGGGCCTGGGAGCGGTTTTTT CASSQGGQEGAWERFF
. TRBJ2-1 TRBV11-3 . TGTGCCGGCAGCTTAGAGTTGGCTAGCGTGAGTCACAATGAGCAGTTCTTC CAGSLELASVSHNEQFF
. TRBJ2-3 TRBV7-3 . TGTGCCAGCAGCCCGGACAGATCAGATACGCAGTATTTT CASSPDRSDTQYF
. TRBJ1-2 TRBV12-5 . TGTACTAGAGGTTTGGTACGCGGAGGGGCCTCGTATGGCTATGGCTACACCTTC CTRGLVRGGASYGYGYTF
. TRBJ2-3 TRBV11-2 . TGTGTCAGCAGCGCCACCTGGACGGCCACAGATATGCAGTATTTT CVSSATWTATDMQYF
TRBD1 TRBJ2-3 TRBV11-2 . TGTGCCAGCAGCCGAACAGGGGGGACCATAGATACGCAGTATTTT CASSRTGGTIDTQYF
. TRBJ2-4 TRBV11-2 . TGTGGCAGCAGCTCCAGTTTATCCAAAAAAATTCAGTACTTC CGSSSSLSKKIQYF
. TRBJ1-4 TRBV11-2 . TGTACCAGCAGTAGAGTTACAGGGTACGGTGAAAAACTGTTTTTT CTSSRVTGYGEKLFF
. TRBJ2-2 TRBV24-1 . TGTGCCGCCAGTGTTGGACAAAACACCGGGGAGATGTTTTTT CAASVGQNTGEMFF
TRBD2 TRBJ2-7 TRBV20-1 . TGCAGTGCTAGAGATGGGGGGGAGAGGAATGAGCAGTACTTC CSARDGGERNEQYF
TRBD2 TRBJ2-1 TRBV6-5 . TGTGCCAGCTGGGGGGGAGGCGATGAGAACTTCTTC CASWGGGDENFF
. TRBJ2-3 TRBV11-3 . TGTGCCAGTAGCCCCCACCAGAAGGAGGGCATAGATACGCAGTATTTT CASSPHQKEGIDTQYF
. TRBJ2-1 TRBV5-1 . TGCGCCAGCAGCTTGGTGACGGGCGCAGCCTACAATGAGCAGTTCTTC CASSLVTGAAYNEQFF
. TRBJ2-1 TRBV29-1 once TGCAACGTTGGCCACAGGGCGAGTGAGCAATTCTTC CNVGHRASEQFF
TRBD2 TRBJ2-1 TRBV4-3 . TGCGACAGCAGCCAAGGGACTAGCGGGTTTTACAATGAGCAGTTCTTC CDSSQGTSGFYNEQFF
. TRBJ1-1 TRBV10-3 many TGTGCCATCAGTGCAGAAGATAGGGGATACACTGAAGCTTTCTTT CAISAEDRGYTEAFF
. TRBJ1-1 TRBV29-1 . TGCACCGGCGGCAGGGATTTGGGCACTGAGGCTATCTTT CTGGRDLGTEAIF
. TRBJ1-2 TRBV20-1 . TGCAGTGCTAGAAGGGGGGGAAACTATGGCTACACCTTC CSARRGGNYGYTF
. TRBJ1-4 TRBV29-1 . TGCAGCGTTGATGGCGGGTGGGAGAAACCGTTTTTT CSVDGGWEKPFF
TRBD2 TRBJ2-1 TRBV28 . TGTGCCAGCAGTCACAAAACACCGGGACTAGTTGTAAATGAGCAGTTCTTC CASSHKTPGLVVNEQFF
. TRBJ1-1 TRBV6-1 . TGTGTCAGCCTAACCGAGAGGGGAACTGAAGCTTTCTTT CVSLTERGTEAFF
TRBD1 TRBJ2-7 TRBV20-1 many TGCAGTGCTAGTCAGGACAGGGGGTCTAGGGAGCAGTACTTC CSASQDRGSREQYF
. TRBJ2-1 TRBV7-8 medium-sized TGTGCCAGCAGCGAAGGCCAGAGCTCCTACAATGAGCAGTTCTTC CASSEGQSSYNEQFF
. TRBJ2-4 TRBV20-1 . TGCAGTGCCCCTTGGACAGGAGGGGCCAAAAACATTCAGTACTTC CSAPWTGGAKNIQYF
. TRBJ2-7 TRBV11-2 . TGTGCCAGCAGCTACGGGACAAACGGGAGCTACGAGCAGCACTTC CASSYGTNGSYEQHF